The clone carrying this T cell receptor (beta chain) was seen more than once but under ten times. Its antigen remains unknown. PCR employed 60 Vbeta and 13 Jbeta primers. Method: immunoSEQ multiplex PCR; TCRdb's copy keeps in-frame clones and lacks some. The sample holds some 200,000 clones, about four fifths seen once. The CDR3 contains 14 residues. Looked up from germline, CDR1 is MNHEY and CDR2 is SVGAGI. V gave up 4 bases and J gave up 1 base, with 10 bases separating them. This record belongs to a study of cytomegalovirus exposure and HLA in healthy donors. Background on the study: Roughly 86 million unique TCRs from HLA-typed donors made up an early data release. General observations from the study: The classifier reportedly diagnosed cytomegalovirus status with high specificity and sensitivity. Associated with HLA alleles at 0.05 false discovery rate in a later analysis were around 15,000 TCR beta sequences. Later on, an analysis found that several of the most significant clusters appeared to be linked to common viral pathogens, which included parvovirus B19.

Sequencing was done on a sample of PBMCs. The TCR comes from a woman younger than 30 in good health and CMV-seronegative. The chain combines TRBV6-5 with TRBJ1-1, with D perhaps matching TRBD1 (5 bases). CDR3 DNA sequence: TGTGCCAGCAGTTTTTGGCAGGGGAACACTGAAGCTTTCTTT. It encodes CASSFWQGNTEAFF.